Below, one T cell receptor beta chain is given with its context. Different DNA sequences within this sample yield the same CDR3. This sample stems from a study of blood T cell repertoires in COVID-19. Across the whole study: Samples came from the United States, Italy and Spain, spanning acute and convalescent COVID-19. In each case, the material was cDNA or gDNA derived from T cells, B-cell-depleted T cells, or PBMCs.

Original processing notes: By means of reference gene primer amplification, nucleated cell counts were estimated. Some clones are missing from TCRdb's copy, which holds only in-frame ones; the method was immunoSEQ multiplex PCR. That table gives V, J and clone size, and the DNA gave D and trimming. The data show 270,000 or so clones, approximately 90% seen once. The study drew participants aged about 18 to 89 years from some 24 US areas. Germline V gene data show CDR1 as SGHRS and CDR2 as YFSETQ. The length of the CDR3 is 14 residues. Germline trimming cut 3 bases from V and 4 bases from J; bases unmatched to any gene: 2.

The source of this sequence is a middle-aged woman with acute COVID-19. The source material was PBMCs or T cells enriched from blood (not recorded which). The chain carries TRBV5-1 and TRBJ2-3, with TRBD2 identical over 10 bases. The CDR3 is CASSSSGRADTQYF. For the CDR3, the DNA is TGCGCCAGCAGCTCTAGCGGGAGAGCAGATACGCAGTATTTT.